This section outlines one T cell receptor (beta chain) sequence together with its context. Its antigen remains undetermined. Base qualities are not provided; no much larger clone lies one nucleotide away. This sample was included in a study of T cell changes during pregnancy in multiple sclerosis (dated by TCRdb to about 2019). Looking at the study overall: The study examined how the T cell repertoire changed over the course of pregnancy in women with multiple sclerosis.

Libraries were constructed by the immunoSEQ multiplex PCR assay. What TCRdb holds here is the immuneACCESS table cut down to in-frame rearrangements. Part of the clones is not present; checked against another copy, under half of the missing clones reflect an unresolved V gene, and the others are unexplained. The sample data list tens of thousands of clones, and approximately 90% of these were observed just once. The ten top clones hold more than 0.4% of the sample. V lost 5 bases and J lost 3 bases; the stretch between them is 10 bases long. The CDR3, from cysteine to phenylalanine, totals 13 residues. Only the CDR3 region is kept as DNA, spanning 39 bases read in frame from base 1. CDR1 LNHDA and CDR2 SQIVND were looked up in the germline V gene (reference sequence).

This sample comprised CD4+ T cells from peripheral blood mononuclear cells, obtained before pregnancy. The sequence links TRBV19 to TRBJ1-2, with no confident D gene call. This receptor was taken from a female donor with multiple sclerosis, enrolled in a pregnancy study. At the DNA level, the sequence is TGTGCCAGTAGTCGGGGAGCTTACTATGGCTACACCTTC. It translates to CASSRGAYYGYTF. Here the CDR3 is joined to the reference TRBV19 and TRBJ1-2 genes, and the full variable domain is: DGGITQSPKYLFRKEGQNVTLSCEQNLNHDAMYWYRQDPGQGLRLIYYSQIVNDFQKGDIAEGYSVSREKKESFPLTVTSAQKNPTAFYLCASSRGAYYGYTFGSGTRLTVV.